The entry below describes one T cell receptor (beta chain). What this receptor recognizes is not known. Base-call qualities are not available, and no considerably larger clone is one nucleotide away. The entry originates in a study of blood T cells in healthy people across ages (dated by TCRdb to the mid-2010s). Regarding the research as a whole: In model experiments, template switching captured about one uniquely barcoded TCR beta cDNA molecule for every two T cells. The study measured age-related changes in TCR beta repertoire diversity using deep sequencing normalized with unique cDNA molecular identifiers. Four age groups were formed from the donors: young (average approximately 17 years), middle-aged (approximately 39), aged (under 70) and long-lived (more than 75). To avoid experimental bias, donors of different ages were distributed randomly across sequencing lanes. For two donors (one aged 18 to 30 and one aged 80 or older), the study analyzed two additional independent replicas of 1 million unique cDNA reads from the same blood draw.

Libraries came from 5' RACE. The instrument was an Illumina HiSeq 2500. The second PCR ran for about 7 to 11 cycles and used a J-beta primer mix along with a sample-barcoded 5' primer. Each TCR beta cDNA molecule received a unique molecular identifier from a template-switch 5' adaptor carrying 12 random nucleotides. Each sample yielded at least 2.5 million CDR3-containing paired-end reads. First-strand cDNA was synthesized from all RNA with the Mint cDNA synthesis kit, primed by a TRBC-specific oligonucleotide. All cDNA was treated with uracil-DNA glycosylase and then went through a first 18-cycle PCR with the universal primers M1SS and BC2_uni_R. For the original study's pipeline: For normalization, 1 million high-quality reads were randomly selected from each sample, with every read carrying a distinct molecular identifier. Instead of being binned into consensus sequences, reads that shared molecular identifiers were thrown out. MiTCR, set to a Q25 quality threshold and the strictest error-elimination algorithm, was used for CDR3 identification, clonotype clustering and error correction. A nonparametric unseen species model using Euler transformation provided a lower-bound estimate of total TCR beta diversity. TCRdb cleaned the public reads at Q25 with fastp, built clones with MiXCR and kept in-frame beta chains. Rows are unified per CDR3 protein, each entry keeping the most common DNA and genes. In this record, the V and J calls reflect TCRdb's handling and not the investigators' own analysis. This sample has about 1.5 million distinct CDR3 sequences in its table, and roughly 43% of those were observed once. The ten largest clones add up to about 4% of the sample.

The donors were roughly 39 Caucasian individuals from Russia, aged roughly 6 to 100 years, who were systemically healthy. Around 9.8 milliliters of peripheral blood were collected from each donor into EDTA-treated Vacutainer tubes. PBMCs were isolated by Ficoll-Paque density-gradient centrifugation, with at least 6.5 million obtained per sample. Trizol reagent was used to extract total RNA from the PBMCs, yielding at least 5.5 micrograms per sample. For every donor, flow cytometry on a PBMC aliquot measured the percentage of naive CD45RAhigh/CD27high T cells. Results and caveats for the whole study, not just this receptor: The CMV infection status of donors was not known, potentially confounding age-related changes in expanded clonotypes. Compared with the aged group, the long-lived group had more naive CD4+ T cells, fewer expanded clones and increased TCR diversity, a pattern suggesting age selection. Observed TCR beta diversity per million T cells fell roughly linearly with age, and a significant reduction was already apparent by age around 39. Since profiling was done on bulk unsorted PBMCs, naive and antigen-experienced compartments could not be conclusively compared. Estimates of total diversity based on one million sequenced T cells were considered lower bounds and underestimates. There was a strong correlation between observed TCR beta diversity and the percentage of naive T cells measured by flow cytometry.

The CDR3 contains 15 residues, cysteine and phenylalanine counted. Only the CDR3 DNA stays, 45 bases, in frame from base 1. V is reduced by 5 bases and J by 3 bases, leaving a spacing of 14 bases between them. Reading the germline V gene gives CDR1 SGHAT and CDR2 FQNNGV. The specimen was blood. The chain is assembled from TRBV11-2 and TRBJ2-1; the D segment cannot be called with confidence. This TCR was sampled from a woman younger than 30 in good health. The CDR3 protein: CASSTHMDGYNEQFF. The DNA sequence is TGTGCCAGCAGCACCCATATGGACGGCTACAATGAGCAGTTCTTC.